This T cell receptor (beta chain) was identified in a study of post-analysis software for immune sequencing data. Whole-study findings and limits: When patients were compared with controls, about five TRBV segments were more frequent, TRBV5-6, TRBV5-1 and TRBV20-1 among them. There was significantly lower normalized Chao1 diversity in multiple sclerosis patients than in controls.

In the case of this clonotype: What it binds is not known.

V was shortened by 4 bases and J by 10 bases, with 11 bases between the two germline ends. CDR1 and CDR2 from the germline V gene are SEHNR and FQNEAQ (reference sequence). The CDR3 is 12 amino acids. Unique molecular identifiers were carried by the TCR beta cDNA libraries. There were roughly 0.95 to 11 million T cells, and roughly 0.5 million cDNA molecules came from them. From the PCR reads, TCRdb called clonotypes with MiXCR, one entry per CDR3 protein. The sample holds 800,000 to 950,000 distinct CDR3 sequences, around 50% seen once. The receptor was derived from a girl aged 10 to 17 with multiple sclerosis. Source material: blood. The chain is built from TRBV7-9 and TRBJ2-1, with D maybe TRBD2 (6 bases). The CDR3 DNA is TGTGCCAGCAGCTGGGACTCGGCAGAGCAGTTCTTC. Its translation is CASSWDSAEQFF.